These 28 T cell receptor beta chains came from one sample sequenced in a study of beta chain features in type 1 diabetes. Every isolated RNA sample was fully reverse transcribed, so sequencing captured expressed TCRB transcripts. TCRdb keeps only in-frame clones here, not all; method: immunoSEQ multiplex PCR. The repertoire consists of more than 150,000 clones, with 7.5% to 10% occurring once and the leading ten covering roughly 2.5%. Sample: central memory CD4+ T cells from blood. Every receptor here comes from a woman aged 18-30 years in good health.

CDR3 nucleotide sequence: TGTGCCAGCAGTAAGGAGGCTTACTATGGCTACACCTTC. This codes for CASSKEAYYGYTF. J is TRBJ1-2 and V is TRBV6-1; D gene unclear. Trimming removed 5 bases at V and 3 bases at J, with 10 bases between. The CDR3 extends over 13 amino acids. The germline gives CDR1 MNHNS, CDR2 SASEGT.

This clone was detected only a few times. This chain uses TRBV18 with TRBJ1-3; no clear D gene. The CDR3 totals 14 residues. V dropped 8 bases and J dropped 0 bases, with 11 bases sitting between them. The germline V gene encodes CDR1 KGHSH and CDR2 LQKENI. In nucleotides, the CDR3 is TGTGCCAGCAGAACAGACCTCTCTGGAAACACCATATATTTT. Amino acid sequence: CASRTDLSGNTIYF.

This chain uses TRBV7-3 with TRBJ2-7; D gene ambiguous. CDR1 SGHTA and CDR2 FQGTGA come from the germline V gene. The CDR3 spans 11 residues. Between the trimmed V and J ends, which lost 2 bases and 8 bases, there was a span of 7 bases. DNA of the CDR3: TGTGCCAGCAGCTTATGGAGAAAGCAGTACTTC. Translating it yields CASSLWRKQYF.

The chain combines TRBV10-3 with TRBJ2-5; 9 bases are a match to TRBD1. CDR1 is ENHRY, CDR2 SYGVKD, per germline. V lost 5 bases and J lost 3; bases outside the gene matches: 7. This CDR3 has 15 residues. The CDR3, as DNA: TGTGCCATCAGTCCCGGGACAGGGTTTGAAGAGACCCAGTACTTC. Translating gives CAISPGTGFEETQYF.

The V call is TRBV5-1, the J call TRBJ2-5; 8 bases map to TRBD2. The CDR3 runs to 16 residues. CDR1 and CDR2 from the germline V gene are SGHRS and YFSETQ. With 3 bases clipped from V and 6 bases from J, the junction kept 13 bases outside the gene matches. The CDR3 coding sequence is TGCGCCAGCAGCTCGACAGCGGGAGAGGGCGGAAAGACCCAGTACTTC. Encoded protein: CASSSTAGEGGKTQYF.

The gene calls are TRBV6-6 and TRBJ2-3, with 9 bases aligning to TRBD1. This CDR3 contains 13 residues. The germline CDR1 and CDR2 sequences are MNHNY and SVGAGI (reference sequence). Trimming at V came to 8 bases and at J to 4 bases, leaving 4 bases not matched to a gene. CDR3 sequence reads: CASRDRDADTQYF. The CDR3 nucleotides read TGTGCCAGCCGGGACAGGGATGCAGATACGCAGTATTTT.

The chain couples TRBV9 to TRBJ1-1; D gene unclear. V was cut by 0 bases and J by 1 base, with 7 bases left in between. Germline CDR1 is SGDLS and CDR2 is YYNGEE. This CDR3 has 14 amino acids. CDR3 sequence (DNA): TGTGCCAGCAGCGTAGGTTCCCAGAACACTGAAGCTTTCTTT. Protein: CASSVGSQNTEAFF.

CDR3 sequence reads: CASSPLRGGETQYF. For the CDR3, the DNA is TGTGCCAGCAGTCCCCTCCGGGGAGGAGAGACCCAGTACTTC. The chain recombines TRBV6-5 with TRBJ2-5; tentative D call: TRBD2 (6 bases). The V gene lost 5 bases and the J gene lost 4 bases, with 14 bases spanning the gap. Germline V gene lookup returns CDR1 MNHEY and CDR2 SVGAGI. CDR3 length: 14 amino acids.

The rearrangement links TRBV7-9 to TRBJ1-2; TRBD1 matches 8 bases. The CDR3 sequence is 12 residues long. Trimming removed 7 bases from V and 6 bases from J; junction bases left unmatched: 4. Germline V gives CDR1 SEHNR, CDR2 FQNEAQ (reference sequence). The DNA of the CDR3 is TGTGCCAGCACCACAGGGGGTAATGGCTACACCTTC. Amino acids: CASTTGGNGYTF.

The CDR3 here is CASSPTGSNEQYF. CDR3 nucleotides: TGTGCCAGTAGTCCTACAGGGAGCAACGAGCAGTACTTC. The V call is TRBV19, the J call TRBJ2-7; D perhaps matches TRBD1 (6 bases). Trimming removed 5 bases from V and 5 bases from J, with 13 bases in between. Germline V gene sequence: CDR1 LNHDA, CDR2 SQIVND (reference sequence). This CDR3 is built from 13 residues.

This clone was counted a few times. The rearrangement joins TRBV4-1 to TRBJ1-1; 8 bases are a match to TRBD1. CDR3 length: 15 residues. The trim removed 5 bases at V and 5 bases at J, leaving 10 bases unmatched. Germline-derived CDR1 and CDR2 are MGHRA and YSYEKL. CDR3: CASSSSGQGNTEAFF. The CDR3 DNA reads TGCGCCAGCAGCTCAAGCGGACAGGGTAATACTGAAGCTTTCTTT.

There are a few counts of this clone. The V and J genes are TRBV11-1 and TRBJ1-1, with 8 bases lining up with TRBD1. Germline-derived CDR1 and CDR2 are SGHAT and FQDESV (reference sequence). This CDR3 contains 14 residues. The V gene end was trimmed by 5 bases and the J gene end by 1 base; junction bases not matched to a gene: 3. The CDR3 DNA follows: TGTGCCAGCAGCCCCGGGACAGGGAACACTGAAGCTTTCTTT. Translation gives CASSPGTGNTEAFF.

The rearrangement uses TRBV7-9 and TRBJ1-3, with 8 bases fitting TRBD1. The CDR3 has 13 residues. In germline, CDR1 is SEHNR, CDR2 FQNEAQ (reference sequence). Trimming at V came to 5 bases and at J to 16 bases, leaving 13 bases not matched to a gene. CDR3 amino acids: CASSTGTGRTLYF. As DNA, the CDR3 is TGTGCCAGCAGCACCGGGACAGGACGTACCTTGTATTTT. The whole variable domain, filled in from reference TRBV7-9 and TRBJ1-3, reads DTGVSQNPRHKITKRGQNVTFRCDPISEHNRLYWYRQTLGQGPEFLTYFQNEAQLEKSRLLSDRFSAERPKGSFSTLEIQRTEQGDSAMYLCASSTGTGRTLYFGEGSWLTVV.

J is TRBJ1-2 and V is TRBV10-3; 7 nucleotides line up with TRBD1. This CDR3 contains 13 residues. V was pared by 3 bases and J by 5 bases, with 3 bases of the junction left unmatched. Looked up from germline, CDR1 is ENHRY and CDR2 is SYGVKD. The CDR3 sequence: CAISEETGYGYTF. DNA of the CDR3: TGTGCCATCAGTGAAGAGACAGGGTATGGCTACACCTTC.

Only a few counts were recorded for this clone. V is TRBV5-4 and J is TRBJ2-7; 7 nucleotides line up with TRBD1. CDR1 SGHNT and CDR2 YYREEE come from the germline V gene (reference sequence). V trimming: 3 bases; J trimming: 2 bases; junction bases outside the gene matches: 5. CDR3 length: 14 residues. The DNA of the CDR3 is TGTGCCAGCAGCTCAGCGACAGGGACCTACGAGCAGTACTTC. This codes for CASSSATGTYEQYF.

J is TRBJ2-7 and V is TRBV6-1; TRBD2 might be the D (6 bases). This CDR3 comprises 14 residues. Germline V gene data show CDR1 as MNHNS and CDR2 as SASEGT. V gave up 2 bases and J gave up 0 bases, with 8 bases separating them. The CDR3 DNA is TGTGCCAGCAGTGAACCGGGAGTCTCCTACGAGCAGTACTTC. It specifies CASSEPGVSYEQYF.

The sample holds a few counts of this clone. The chain couples TRBV5-6 to TRBJ1-4; D is unresolved. Germline assignment: CDR1 SGHDT and CDR2 YYEEEE. The CDR3 spans 13 residues. Trimming took 0 bases from V and 7 from J, leaving 7 bases between them. This CDR3 is CASSLAGFEKLFF. For the CDR3, the DNA is TGTGCCAGCAGCTTGGCGGGTTTTGAAAAACTGTTTTTT.

This clone showed up just a few times. Here the CDR3 DNA reads TGTGCCAGCAGTATCGGACAGGCAAGAAACACCATATATTTT. It specifies CASSIGQARNTIYF. V gene TRBV9 combines with J gene TRBJ1-3, with 7 bases fitting TRBD1. Germline V gene sequence: CDR1 SGDLS, CDR2 YYNGEE. The CDR3 is 14 residues long. J was trimmed by 5 bases and V by 5 bases; bases with no gene match: 7.

This clone was recorded a few times. V and J are TRBV7-2 and TRBJ2-3; D unresolved. V was clipped by 5 bases and J by 6 bases, with 6 bases between them. Germline loops: CDR1 SGHTA, CDR2 FQGNSA. The CDR3 consists of 11 residues. For the CDR3, the DNA is TGTGCCAGCAGCCAGAGGGATACGCAGTATTTT. Residues: CASSQRDTQYF. The full variable domain, rest sourced from reference TRBV7-2 and TRBJ2-3, is GAGVSQSPSNKVTEKGKDVELRCDPISGHTALYWYRQSLGQGLEFLIYFQGNSAPDKSGLPSDRFSAERTGGSVSTLTIQRTQQEDSAVYLCASSQRDTQYFGPGTRLTVL.

V and J are TRBV7-6 and TRBJ2-1, with 11 bases fitting TRBD2. The CDR3 is 15 residues long. With V trimmed by 3 bases and J by 6 bases, 4 bases remained unmatched. Germline values: CDR1 SGHVS, CDR2 FNYEAQ. This CDR3 reads CASSFTSGSPNEQFF. DNA of the CDR3: TGTGCCAGCAGCTTTACTAGCGGGAGCCCCAATGAGCAGTTCTTC.

This clone was counted only a few times. The genes are TRBV5-4 and TRBJ1-2; a possible D gene is TRBD1 (5 bases). V was pared by 2 bases and J by 6 bases, with 17 bases between. Germline-derived CDR1 and CDR2 are SGHNT and YYREEE (reference sequence). The CDR3 spans 15 residues. This CDR3 is CASSLKGGGSNGYTF. The CDR3 DNA is TGTGCCAGCAGCTTAAAGGGCGGGGGAAGTAATGGCTACACCTTC.

The table lists this clone with a few counts. The CDR3 nucleotides are TGTGCCAGCGGCCCCCGCGCACAGACAGATACGCAGTATTTT. This translates into CASGPRAQTDTQYF. The rearrangement joins TRBV7-2 to TRBJ2-3, with D unresolved. Germline CDR1 SGHTA, CDR2 FQGNSA. The CDR3 spans 14 residues. Trimming pared 8 bases from V and 3 bases from J, leaving 15 bases between.

The chain employs TRBV7-2 and TRBJ2-7; 8 bases are shared with TRBD2. From germline, CDR1 is SGHTA and CDR2 FQGNSA. The V and J ends lost 4 bases and 0 bases, in that order; junction bases with no gene match: 2. The CDR3 sequence is 14 residues long. CDR3 residues: CASSSLAGSYEQYF. CDR3 bases: TGTGCCAGCAGCTCTCTAGCGGGCTCCTACGAGCAGTACTTC. The full variable domain, in which reference TRBV7-2 and TRBJ2-7 provide the parts outside the CDR3, is GAGVSQSPSNKVTEKGKDVELRCDPISGHTALYWYRQSLGQGLEFLIYFQGNSAPDKSGLPSDRFSAERTGGSVSTLTIQRTQQEDSAVYLCASSSLAGSYEQYFGPGTRLTVT.

CDR3 sequence (DNA): TGTGCCAGCAGTTATATCAGGGTCATTACTTCACCCCTCCACTTT. It codes for CASSYIRVITSPLHF. The chain is built from TRBV6-6 and TRBJ1-6, with a weak D call TRBD1 (5 bases). The ends were cut back, 3 bases at V and 9 bases at J, with 15 bases in the middle. The CDR3 contains 15 residues. Germline V gene data show CDR1 as MNHNY and CDR2 as SVGAGI (reference sequence).

The chain has TRBV7-8 and TRBJ2-3; D perhaps matches TRBD2 (6 bases). Germline V CDR1 and CDR2: SGHVS, FQNEAQ. This CDR3 region has 16 residues. V lost 4 bases, J lost 2 bases, and 16 bases lay in between. The CDR3 DNA reads TGTGCCAGCAGCTGGAGGGACCCGACCCTCACAGATACGCAGTATTTT. Protein: CASSWRDPTLTDTQYF.

This clone was seen many times. The chain links TRBV4-1 to TRBJ2-6, with D perhaps TRBD2 (6 bases). The CDR3 runs to 20 residues. The V end was cut by 0 bases, the J end by 0 bases, with 18 bases between. From germline, CDR1 is MGHRA and CDR2 YSYEKL. In nucleotides, the CDR3 is TGCGCCAGCAGCCAAGACGGTGGAGGAGGGGTGTTCTCTGGGGCCAACGTCCTGACTTTC. As protein: CASSQDGGGGVFSGANVLTF.

The chain joins TRBV30 to TRBJ2-1; 7 nucleotides line up with TRBD2. J gave up 5 bases and V 3 bases, and 10 bases lay outside the gene matches. This CDR3 contains 15 residues. CDR1 is GTSNPN and CDR2 is SVGIG in the germline V gene (reference sequence). CDR3 region: CAWSHPGTIDNEQFF. CDR3 DNA: TGTGCCTGGAGCCACCCCGGGACTATTGACAATGAGCAGTTCTTC.

The chain carries TRBV4-2 and TRBJ2-3, with D tentatively TRBD2 (5 bases). Per the germline V gene, CDR1 is LGHNA and CDR2 is YNFKEQ. The V end was cut by 0 bases, the J end by 1 base, with 8 bases between. The CDR3 has 15 residues. The CDR3 DNA reads as TGTGCCAGCAGCCAAGAAGACGGGGGCACAGATACGCAGTATTTT. Its translation is CASSQEDGGTDTQYF.